This TCR beta chain emerged from a study of cytomegalovirus exposure and HLA in healthy donors. Study-wide findings and caveats: HLA alleles were associated with around 17,000 TCR beta sequences in a later analysis at 0.05 false discovery rate. CMV serostatus was the only immune exposure information that was available.

CDR1 is MNHEY and CDR2 is SVGAGI in the germline V gene. The CDR3 is 14 amino acids. V shed 6 bases, J shed 5 bases, and the junction held 8 bases outside the gene matches. Concerning this clone: No antigen is known for it.

PCR used 60 Vbeta primers and 13 Jbeta primers. Using immunoSEQ multiplex PCR, the repertoire was profiled, and TCRdb retains in-frame clones only, with some absent. The sample shows about 35,000 clones, around 69% of them seen only once. The gene calls are TRBV6-5 and TRBJ2-5; TRBD2 matches 8 bases. The sample was PBMCs. The receptor comes from a woman in her twenties or thirties in good health and CMV-seropositive. The CDR3 DNA reads as TGTGCCAGCAGGGATATAGCGGGACGCGAGACCCAGTACTTC. Translation gives CASRDIAGRETQYF.